The clone carrying this T cell receptor (beta chain) turned up a few times. Its antigen is unidentified. This record belongs to a study of cytomegalovirus exposure and HLA in healthy donors. Study-level results: The productive fraction for most TCR beta V segments was about 87% or about 30% in an earlier analysis.

Researchers ran the PCR with 60 Vbeta and 13 Jbeta primers. The assay was immunoSEQ multiplex PCR, and TCRdb's table has in-frame clones only and misses some. The sample has about 150,000 clones, approximately 72% seen once; the top ten hold 6.5%. Sequences were obtained from PBMCs. The source of this sequence is a woman aged 55-70 years in good health and CMV-seronegative.

The DNA of the CDR3 is TGTGCCAGCAGCTTGGTAGGAGCGGGGACAGATACGCAGTATTTT. Translated: CASSLVGAGTDTQYF. The V and J genes are TRBV5-6 and TRBJ2-3; 7 nucleotides line up with TRBD2. The CDR3 totals 15 residues. V lost 0 bases and J lost 3; bases outside the gene matches: 4. Germline assignment: CDR1 SGHDT and CDR2 YYEEEE.